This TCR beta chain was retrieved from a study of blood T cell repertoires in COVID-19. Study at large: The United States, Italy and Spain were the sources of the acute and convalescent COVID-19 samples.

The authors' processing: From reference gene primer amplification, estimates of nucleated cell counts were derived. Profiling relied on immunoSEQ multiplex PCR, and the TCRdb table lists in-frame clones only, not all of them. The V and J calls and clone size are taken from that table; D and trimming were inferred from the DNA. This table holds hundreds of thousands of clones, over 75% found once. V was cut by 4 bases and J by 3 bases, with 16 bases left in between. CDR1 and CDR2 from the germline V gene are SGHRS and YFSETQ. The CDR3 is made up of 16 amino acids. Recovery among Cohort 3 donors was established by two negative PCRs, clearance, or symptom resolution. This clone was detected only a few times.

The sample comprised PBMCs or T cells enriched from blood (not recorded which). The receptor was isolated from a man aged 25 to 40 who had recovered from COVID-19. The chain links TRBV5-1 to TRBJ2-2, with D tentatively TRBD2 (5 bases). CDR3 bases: TGCGCCAGCAGCCAACTCCGGGGTCGAGACACCGGGGAGCTGTTTTTT. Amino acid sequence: CASSQLRGRDTGELFF.